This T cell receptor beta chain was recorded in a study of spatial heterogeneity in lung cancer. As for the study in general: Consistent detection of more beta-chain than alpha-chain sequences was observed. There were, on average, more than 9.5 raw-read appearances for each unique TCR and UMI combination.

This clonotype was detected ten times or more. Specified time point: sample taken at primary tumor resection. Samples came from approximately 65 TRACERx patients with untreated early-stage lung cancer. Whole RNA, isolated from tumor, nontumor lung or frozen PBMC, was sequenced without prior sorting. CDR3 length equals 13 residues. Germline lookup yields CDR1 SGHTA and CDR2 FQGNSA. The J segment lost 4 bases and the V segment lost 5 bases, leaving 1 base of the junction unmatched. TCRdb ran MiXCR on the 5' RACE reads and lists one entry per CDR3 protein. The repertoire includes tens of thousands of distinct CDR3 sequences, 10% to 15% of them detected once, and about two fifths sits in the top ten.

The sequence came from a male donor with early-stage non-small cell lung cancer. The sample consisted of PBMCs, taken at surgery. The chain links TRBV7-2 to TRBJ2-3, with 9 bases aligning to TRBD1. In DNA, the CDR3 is TGTGCCAGCAGCCGACAGGGGGCAGATACGCAGTATTTT. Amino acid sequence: CASSRQGADTQYF.